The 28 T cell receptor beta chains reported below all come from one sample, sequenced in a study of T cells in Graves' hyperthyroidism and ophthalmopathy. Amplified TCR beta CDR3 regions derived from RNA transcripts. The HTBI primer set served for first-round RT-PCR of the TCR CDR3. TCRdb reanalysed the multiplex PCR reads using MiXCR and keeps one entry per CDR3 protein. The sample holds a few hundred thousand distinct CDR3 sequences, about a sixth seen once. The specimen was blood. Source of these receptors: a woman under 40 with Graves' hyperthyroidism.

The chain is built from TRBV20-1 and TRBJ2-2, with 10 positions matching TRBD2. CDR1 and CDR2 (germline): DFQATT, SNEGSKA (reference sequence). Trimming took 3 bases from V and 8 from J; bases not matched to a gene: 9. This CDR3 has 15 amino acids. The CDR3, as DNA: TGCAGTGCTAGCACGCTAGCGGGAGCGGGGGGGGAGCTGTTTTTT. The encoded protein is CSASTLAGAGGELFF.

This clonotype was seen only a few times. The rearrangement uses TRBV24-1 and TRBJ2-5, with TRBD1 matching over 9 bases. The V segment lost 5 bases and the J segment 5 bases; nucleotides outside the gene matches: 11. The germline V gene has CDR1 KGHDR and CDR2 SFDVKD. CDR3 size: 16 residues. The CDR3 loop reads CATSAGTGILGETQYF. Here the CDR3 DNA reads TGTGCCACCAGTGCCGGGACAGGGATCTTAGGGGAGACCCAGTACTTC.

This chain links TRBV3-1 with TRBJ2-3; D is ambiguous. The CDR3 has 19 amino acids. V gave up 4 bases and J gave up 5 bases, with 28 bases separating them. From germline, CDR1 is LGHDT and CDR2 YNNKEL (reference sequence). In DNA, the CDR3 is TGTGCCAGCAGCCGCCGGCAAAAATGGGCCTCTAATCGAGGAGATACGCAGTATTTT. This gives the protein CASSRRQKWASNRGDTQYF.

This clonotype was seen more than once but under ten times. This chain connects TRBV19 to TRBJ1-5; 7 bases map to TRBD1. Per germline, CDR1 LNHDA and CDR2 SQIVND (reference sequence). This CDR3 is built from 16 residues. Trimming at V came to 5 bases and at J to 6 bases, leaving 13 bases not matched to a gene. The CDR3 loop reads CASSSSRQGRGQPQHF. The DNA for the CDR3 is TGTGCCAGTAGTTCTTCCCGACAGGGAAGAGGTCAGCCCCAGCATTTT.

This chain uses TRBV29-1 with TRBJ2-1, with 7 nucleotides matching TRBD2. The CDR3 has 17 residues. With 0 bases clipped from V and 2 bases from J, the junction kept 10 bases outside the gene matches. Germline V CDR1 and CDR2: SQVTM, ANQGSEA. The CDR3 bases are TGCAGCGTTGAAGAAGGGTTGGCGGGAGAACCCTACAATGAGCAGTTCTTC. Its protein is CSVEEGLAGEPYNEQFF.

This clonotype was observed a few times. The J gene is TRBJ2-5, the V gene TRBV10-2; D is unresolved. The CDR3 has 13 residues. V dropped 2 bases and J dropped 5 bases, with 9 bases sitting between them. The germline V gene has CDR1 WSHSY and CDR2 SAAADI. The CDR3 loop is CASSERLMETQYF. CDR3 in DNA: TGCGCCAGCAGTGAGAGGCTTATGGAGACCCAGTACTTC.

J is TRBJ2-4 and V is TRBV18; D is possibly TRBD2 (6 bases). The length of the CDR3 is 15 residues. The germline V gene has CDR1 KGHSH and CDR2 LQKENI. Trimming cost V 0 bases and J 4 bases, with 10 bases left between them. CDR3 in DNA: TGTGCCAGCTCACCACCGGGAGGACTTAAAAACATTCAGTACTTC. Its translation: CASSPPGGLKNIQYF.

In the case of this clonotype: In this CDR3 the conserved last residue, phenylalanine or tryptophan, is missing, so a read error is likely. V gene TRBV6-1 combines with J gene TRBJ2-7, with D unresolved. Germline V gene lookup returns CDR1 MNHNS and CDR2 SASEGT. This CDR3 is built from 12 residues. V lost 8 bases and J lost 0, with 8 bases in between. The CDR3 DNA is TGTGCCAGCCGCAGTCGCTCCTACGAGCAGTACTAC. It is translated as CASRSRSYEQYY.

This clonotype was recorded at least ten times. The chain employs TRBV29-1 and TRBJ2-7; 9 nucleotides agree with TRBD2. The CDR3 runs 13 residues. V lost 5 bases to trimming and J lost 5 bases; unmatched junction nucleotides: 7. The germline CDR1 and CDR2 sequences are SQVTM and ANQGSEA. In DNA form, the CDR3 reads TGCAGCGTTTTTAGCGGGAGAGGCGACGAGCAGTACTTC. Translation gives CSVFSGRGDEQYF.

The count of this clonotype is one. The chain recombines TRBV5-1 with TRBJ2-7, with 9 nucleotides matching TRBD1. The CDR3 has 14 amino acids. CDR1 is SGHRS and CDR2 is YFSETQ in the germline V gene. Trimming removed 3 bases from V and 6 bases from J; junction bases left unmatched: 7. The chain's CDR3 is CASSSTGQGSEQYF. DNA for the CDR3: TGCGCCAGCAGCTCCACGGGACAGGGCAGCGAGCAGTACTTC. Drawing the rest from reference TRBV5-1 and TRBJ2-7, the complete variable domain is KAGVTQTPRYLIKTRGQQVTLSCSPISGHRSVSWYQQTPGQGLQFLFEYFSETQRNKGNFPGRFSGRQFSNSRSEMNVSTLELGDSALYLCASSSTGQGSEQYFGPGTRLTVT.

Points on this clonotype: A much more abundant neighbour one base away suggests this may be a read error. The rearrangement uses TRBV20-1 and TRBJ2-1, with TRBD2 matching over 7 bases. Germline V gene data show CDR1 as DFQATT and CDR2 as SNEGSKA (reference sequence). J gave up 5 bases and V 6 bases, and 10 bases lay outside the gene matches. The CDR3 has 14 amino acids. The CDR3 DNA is TGCAGTGCAATGGGTGCTAGCGGAAACAATGAGCAGTTCTTC. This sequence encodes CSAMGASGNNEQFF.

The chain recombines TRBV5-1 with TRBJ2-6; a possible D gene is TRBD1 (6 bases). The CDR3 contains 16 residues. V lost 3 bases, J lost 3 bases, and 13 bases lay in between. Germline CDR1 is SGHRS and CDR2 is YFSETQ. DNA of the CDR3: TGCGCCAGCAGCTCCGACAGGATTGGTGGGGCCAACGTCCTGACTTTC. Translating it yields CASSSDRIGGANVLTF.

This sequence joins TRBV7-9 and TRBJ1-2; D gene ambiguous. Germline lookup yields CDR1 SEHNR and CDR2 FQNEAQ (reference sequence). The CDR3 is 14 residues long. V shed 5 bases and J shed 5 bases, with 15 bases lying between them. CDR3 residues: CASSPSERVYGYTF. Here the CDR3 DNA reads TGTGCCAGCAGCCCTAGCGAGCGAGTTTATGGCTACACCTTC.

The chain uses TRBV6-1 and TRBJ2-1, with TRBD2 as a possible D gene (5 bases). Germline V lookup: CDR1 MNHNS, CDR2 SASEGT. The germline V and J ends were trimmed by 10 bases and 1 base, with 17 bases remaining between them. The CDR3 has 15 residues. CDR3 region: CANSGGESSYNEQFF. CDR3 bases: TGTGCCAACAGCGGAGGCGAGAGTTCCTACAATGAGCAGTTCTTC.

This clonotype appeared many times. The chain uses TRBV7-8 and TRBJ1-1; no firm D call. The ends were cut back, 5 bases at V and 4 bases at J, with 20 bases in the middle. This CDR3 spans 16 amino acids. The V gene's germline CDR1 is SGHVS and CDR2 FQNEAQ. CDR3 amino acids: CASSKMLSGWGTEAFF. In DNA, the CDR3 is TGTGCCAGCAGCAAAATGCTTTCGGGCTGGGGCACTGAAGCTTTCTTT.

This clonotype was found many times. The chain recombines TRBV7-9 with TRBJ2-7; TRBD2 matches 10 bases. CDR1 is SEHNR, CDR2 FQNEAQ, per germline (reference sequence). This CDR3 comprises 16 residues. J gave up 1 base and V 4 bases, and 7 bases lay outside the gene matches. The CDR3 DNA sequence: TGTGCCAGCAGCTCAGCCGGGACTAGCGATTCCTACGAGCAGTACTTC. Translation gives CASSSAGTSDSYEQYF.

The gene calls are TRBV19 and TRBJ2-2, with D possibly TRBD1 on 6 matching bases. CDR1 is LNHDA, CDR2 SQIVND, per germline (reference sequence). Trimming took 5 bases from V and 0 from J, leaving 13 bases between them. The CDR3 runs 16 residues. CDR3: CASSWTVDPNTGELFF. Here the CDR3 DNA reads TGTGCCAGTAGTTGGACAGTCGACCCGAACACCGGGGAGCTGTTTTTT.

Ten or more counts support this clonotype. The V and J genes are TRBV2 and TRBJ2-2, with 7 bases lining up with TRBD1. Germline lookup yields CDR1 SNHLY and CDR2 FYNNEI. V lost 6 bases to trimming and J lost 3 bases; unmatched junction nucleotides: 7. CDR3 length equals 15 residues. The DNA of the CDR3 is TGTGCCAGCAGGATACCGGGACAGTACACCGGGGAGCTGTTTTTT. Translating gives CASRIPGQYTGELFF. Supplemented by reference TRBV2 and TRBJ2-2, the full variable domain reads EPEVTQTPSHQVTQMGQEVILRCVPISNHLYFYWYRQILGQKVEFLVSFYNNEISEKSEIFDDQFSVERPDGSNFTLKIRSTKLEDSAMYFCASRIPGQYTGELFFGEGSRLTVL.

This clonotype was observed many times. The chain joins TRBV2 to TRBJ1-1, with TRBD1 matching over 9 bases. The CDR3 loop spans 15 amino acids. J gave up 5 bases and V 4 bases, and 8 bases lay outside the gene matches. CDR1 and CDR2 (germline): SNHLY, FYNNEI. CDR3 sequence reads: CASSAPTGGRTEAFF. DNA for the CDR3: TGTGCCAGCAGTGCCCCAACAGGGGGCCGGACTGAAGCTTTCTTT.

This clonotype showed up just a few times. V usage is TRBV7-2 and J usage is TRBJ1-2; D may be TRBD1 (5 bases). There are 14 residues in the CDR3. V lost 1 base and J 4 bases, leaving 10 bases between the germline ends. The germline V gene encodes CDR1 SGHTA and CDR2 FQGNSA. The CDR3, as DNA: TGTGCCAGCAGCTTAGACTTCGACAGCTATGGCTACACCTTC. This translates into CASSLDFDSYGYTF.

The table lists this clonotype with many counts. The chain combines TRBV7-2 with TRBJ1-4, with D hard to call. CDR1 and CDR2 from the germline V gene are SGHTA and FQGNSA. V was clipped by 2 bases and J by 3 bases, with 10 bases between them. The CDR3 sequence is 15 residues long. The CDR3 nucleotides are TGTGCCAGCAGCTTATACCCCTCGGCTAATGAAAAACTGTTTTTT. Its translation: CASSLYPSANEKLFF.

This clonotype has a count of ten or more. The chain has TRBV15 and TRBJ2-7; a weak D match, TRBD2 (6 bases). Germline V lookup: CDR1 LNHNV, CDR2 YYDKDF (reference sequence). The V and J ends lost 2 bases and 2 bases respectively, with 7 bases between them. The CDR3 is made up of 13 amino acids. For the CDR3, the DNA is TGTGCCACCAGCAGAAGGGAGGCCTACGAGCAGTACTTC. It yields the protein CATSRREAYEQYF.

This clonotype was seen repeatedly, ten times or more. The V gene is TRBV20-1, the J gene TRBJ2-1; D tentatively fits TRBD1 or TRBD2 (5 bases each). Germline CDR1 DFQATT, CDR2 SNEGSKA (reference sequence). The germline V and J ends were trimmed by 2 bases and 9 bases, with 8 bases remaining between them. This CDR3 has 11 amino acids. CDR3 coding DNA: TGCAGTGCTAGATTGGGGACTGAGCAGTTCTTC. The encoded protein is CSARLGTEQFF.

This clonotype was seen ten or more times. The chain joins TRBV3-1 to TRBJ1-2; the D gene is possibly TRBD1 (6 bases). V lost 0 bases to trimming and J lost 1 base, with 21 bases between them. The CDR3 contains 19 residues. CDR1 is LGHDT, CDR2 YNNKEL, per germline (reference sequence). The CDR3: CASSQDWGDTKPDNYGYTF. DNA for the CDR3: TGTGCCAGCAGCCAAGATTGGGGGGACACCAAGCCAGATAACTATGGCTACACCTTC.

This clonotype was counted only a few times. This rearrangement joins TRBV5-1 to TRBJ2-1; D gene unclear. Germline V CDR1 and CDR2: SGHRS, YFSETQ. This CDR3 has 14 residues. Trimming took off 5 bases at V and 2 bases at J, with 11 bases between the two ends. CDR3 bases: TGCGCCAGCAGTGGGTCGGATACCTACAATGAGCAGTTCTTC. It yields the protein CASSGSDTYNEQFF.

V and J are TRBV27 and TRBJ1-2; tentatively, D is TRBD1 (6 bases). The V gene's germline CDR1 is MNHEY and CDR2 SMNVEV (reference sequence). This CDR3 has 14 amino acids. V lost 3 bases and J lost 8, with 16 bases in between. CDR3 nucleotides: TGTGCCAGCAGTTTTACAGGGTCGGGACGCGGCTACACCTTC. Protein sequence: CASSFTGSGRGYTF.

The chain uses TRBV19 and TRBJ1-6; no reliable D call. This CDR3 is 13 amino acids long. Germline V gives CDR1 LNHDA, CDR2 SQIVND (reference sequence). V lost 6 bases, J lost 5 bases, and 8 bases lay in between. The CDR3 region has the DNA TGTGCCAGTAGGAAGACAAATAATTCACCCCTCCACTTT. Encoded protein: CASRKTNNSPLHF.

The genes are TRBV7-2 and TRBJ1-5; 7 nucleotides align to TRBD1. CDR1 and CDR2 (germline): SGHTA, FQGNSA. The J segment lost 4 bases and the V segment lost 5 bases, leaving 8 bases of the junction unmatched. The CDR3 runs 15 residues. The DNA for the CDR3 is TGTGCCAGCAGCACAGGGACAGCGTTTAATCAGCCCCAGCATTTT. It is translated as CASSTGTAFNQPQHF.